Listed below are T cell receptor beta chains from one sample, sequenced in a study of T-cell reconstitution after alpha-beta-depleted transplantation in children. Using its own MiXCR run on the PCR reads, TCRdb lists one record per CDR3 protein. The table shows over 200,000 distinct CDR3 sequences, with under 13% occurring only once. Here the sequenced sample was PBMCs, taken before TCRalphabeta/CD19-depleted stem cell transplant. Receptors were obtained from a child less than two years old with acute myeloid leukemia, due to receive a stem cell transplant. CDR3s include the opening cysteine and the closing phenylalanine or tryptophan. Each record gives: clone size, J gene, V gene, CDR3 length, CDR3 protein. Clone size is not always given. Where it is, it says once, few, many or a class for expanded clones.

many | TRBJ2-6 | TRBV6-5 | 17 | CASSYSTPHSGANVLTF
- | TRBJ2-1 | TRBV4-1 | 17 | CASSDRDLIYSGNEQLF
few | TRBJ2-7 | TRBV20-1 | 17 | CSARTLTSGRAYYEQYF
- | TRBJ2-3 | TRBV5-6 | 14 | CASSTGLDSDTQYF
many | TRBJ2-7 | TRBV20-1 | 14 | CSASPQRSSYEQYF
many | TRBJ2-5 | TRBV19 | 16 | CASSRTSGRAGETQYF
many | TRBJ2-1 | TRBV13 | 17 | CASSLTPLAGEYNEQFF
few | TRBJ2-7 | TRBV10-3 | 12 | CAISEGGSWQYF
many | TRBJ1-1 | TRBV20-1 | 12 | CSLHEGNTEAFF
many | TRBJ1-4 | TRBV10-3 | 14 | CAIRKRGGEEKLFF
few | TRBJ2-7 | TRBV10-3 | 12 | CAIRDRADEQYF
many | TRBJ2-1 | TRBV20-1 | 16 | CSAGKGGAPYYNEQFF
many | TRBJ2-7 | TRBV20-1 | 10 | CSASYYEQYF
- | TRBJ1-2 | TRBV20-1 | 16 | CSFRGRVRGPNYGYTF
many | TRBJ2-7 | TRBV3-1 | 12 | CASSLYYYEQYF
many | TRBJ1-3 | TRBV7-8 | 18 | CASSLATSFRGDGNTIYF
- | TRBJ2-3 | TRBV10-3 | 14 | CAIGERGDTDTQYF
many | TRBJ1-6 | TRBV5-5 | 16 | CASSLDRGFINSPLHF
many | TRBJ2-1 | TRBV7-9 | 15 | CASSSEEALGNEQFF
many | TRBJ1-2 | TRBV7-2 | 14 | CASSRDVSNYGYTF
- | TRBJ2-7 | TRBV12-3/TRBV12-4 | 18 | CTSSSLPGTNGGSYEQYF
many | TRBJ2-3 | TRBV13 | 16 | CASSFRGGHDTDTQYF
many | TRBJ1-4 | TRBV5-5 | 16 | CASSLFYRQGNEKLFF
many | TRBJ1-6 | TRBV12-5 | 16 | CASGWTGQLRGSPLHF
many | TRBJ2-5 | TRBV20-1 | 14 | CSARDPVPSETQYF
many | TRBJ2-3 | TRBV29-1 | 15 | CSVARTSGVTDTQYF
many | TRBJ2-7 | TRBV28 | 15 | CASSLGGRLSYEQYF
many | TRBJ2-3 | TRBV5-1 | 11 | CASREDSGTTF
- | TRBJ2-1 | TRBV24-1 | 15 | CATLGTGGSYNEQFF
many | TRBJ2-1 | TRBV5-1 | 18 | CASSLWYRGFSSYNEQFF
many | TRBJ2-1 | TRBV27 | 15 | CASSRDSLLYNEQFF
- | TRBJ1-1 | TRBV5-1 | 16 | CASSPRLGNKNTEAFF
- | TRBJ1-5 | TRBV28 | 16 | CASSLAGPRGNQPQHF
many | TRBJ2-7 | TRBV20-1 | 14 | CSARERRTTYEQYF
many | TRBJ1-5 | TRBV12-3/TRBV12-4 | 14 | CASSPVRGDQPQHF
many | TRBJ1-1 | TRBV12-3/TRBV12-4 | 14 | CASSRTTVNTEAFF
many | TRBJ2-1 | TRBV11-3 | 13 | CASSSGVRDEQFF
many | TRBJ1-1 | TRBV12-3/TRBV12-4 | 13 | CASRSYRTVEAFF
many | TRBJ1-4 | TRBV10-3 | 14 | CAIRRQGQNEKLFF
many | TRBJ2-3 | TRBV15 | 15 | CATSSRDRGLDTQYF
many | TRBJ2-1 | TRBV20-1 | 10 | CSALAGEQFF
many | TRBJ2-3 | TRBV12-3/TRBV12-4 | 14 | CANSRGGGADTQYF
- | TRBJ2-7 | TRBV7-9 | 14 | CASIRTGGTYEQYF
many | TRBJ2-1 | TRBV20-1 | 14 | CSARPGPLPNEQFF
- | TRBJ2-3 | TRBV19 | 13 | CATLAGGTDTQYF
few | TRBJ1-1 | TRBV9 | 16 | CASSGNLGTAFTEAFF
many | TRBJ1-2 | TRBV28 | 14 | CASSRGQNFYGYTF
many | TRBJ2-6 | TRBV4-1 | 19 | CASSPAPRQGASGANVLTF
many | TRBJ2-2 | TRBV29-1 | 12 | CSVARGPGELFF
many | TRBJ1-1 | TRBV20-1 | 11 | CSASQGTEAFF
many | TRBJ2-1 | TRBV20-1 | 18 | CSARDLVGGGRSYNEQFF
many | TRBJ2-2 | TRBV3-1 | 14 | CASSQDHAAGELFF
many | TRBJ1-4 | TRBV6-5 | 14 | CASRRGMLNEKLFF